Here is one T cell receptor (beta chain) with its context. The data belong to a study of cytomegalovirus exposure and HLA in healthy donors. 13 Jbeta primers and 60 Vbeta primers were used for the PCR. Sequencing was performed with immunoSEQ multiplex PCR; in TCRdb, only in-frame clones are kept and a portion is missing. The data hold about 210,000 clones, with 81% observed a single time. Looked up from germline, CDR1 is MRHNA and CDR2 is SNTAGT. The CDR3 spans 14 residues. V lost 5 bases and J 3 bases, leaving 12 bases between the germline ends. The rearrangement joins TRBV6-4 to TRBJ2-3; perhaps TRBD2 as D (6 bases). This receptor was identified in a man in his forties in good health and CMV-seropositive. The sequencing sample was made of PBMCs. The CDR3 coding sequence is TGTGCCAGCAGTCCCGGGGGTGATACAGATACGCAGTATTTT. Amino acid sequence: CASSPGGDTDTQYF.